This TCR beta chain was found in a study of shared clonotypes between healthy human individuals. Study information: Participating donors consisted of two women and a few men aged 18 to 49.

Overall study findings and caveats: When naive CD4 clonotypes were compared across several donors, about 5% were shared.

Naive CD45RA+ and memory CD45RA-negative subsets were split from CD4+ cells. Germline V gives CDR1 MRHNA, CDR2 SNTAGT. The CDR3 covers 15 residues. Data came from immunoSEQ multiplex PCR; TCRdb stores just in-frame clones and leaves some out. The sample lists approximately 2.4 million clones, about 94% seen once, with over 0.1% in the top ten. This clone was counted a single time. Its matching antigen is unknown. Input material: naive CD4+ T cells sorted from blood. Subset indicated: CD45RA+ positively selected. This chain uses TRBV6-4 with TRBJ1-2; D is undetermined. This TCR was sampled from a young man in good health. CDR3 protein: CGREPGNLSCYGYTF. As DNA, the CDR3 is TGTGGGCGAGAACCGGGGAACCTAAGTTGTTATGGCTACACCTTC.